The sequence of this T cell receptor beta chain was determined in a study of identical twins. Study observations and caveats: Compared with unrelated sharing, twin-shared out-of-frame alpha sequences had more low-probability sequences.

This clonotype was detected ten times or more. Its cognate antigen is unknown. Through template switching, a universal primer site was introduced, and the cDNA contained unique molecular identifiers. TCRdb re-analysed the 5' RACE reads in MiXCR, keeping a single row per CDR3 protein. The sample holds roughly 690,000 distinct CDR3 sequences; around 5.7% are singletons and the top ten take 1.5% to 2%. CDR3 length: 12 residues. The germline V and J ends were trimmed by 5 bases and 9 bases, with 8 bases remaining between them. Sequenced input: naive T cells sorted from blood. The TCR comes from a man aged 18 to 29 in good health. The J gene is TRBJ1-6, the V gene TRBV12-3 or TRBV12-4, with D unresolved. The CDR3 coding sequence is TGTGCCAGCAGTCAGCCCGGTTCACCCCTCCACTTT. Protein: CASSQPGSPLHF.